This TCR beta chain appears in the sequencing data of a study of blood T cell repertoires in COVID-19. Repertoires were generated with immunoSEQ multiplex PCR, while TCRdb's copy carries only in-frame clones and drops some. The repertoire has 250,000 to 300,000 clones, about 87% of them found once; the top ten carry 3.7%. Germline V CDR1 and CDR2: LGHDT, YNNKEL (reference sequence). After removal of 4 bases from V and 6 bases from J, the junction contained 11 bases not matched to a gene. The CDR3 runs 15 residues. Material: peripheral blood. The sequence was collected from a woman in her thirties or forties with acute or convalescent COVID-19. V is TRBV3-1 (or the pseudogene TRBV3-2) and J is TRBJ1-1, with TRBD1 matching 7 bases. CDR3 DNA sequence: TGTGCCAGCAGCCCCGATGGTCACAGGGGCTCTGAAGCTTTCTTT. Residues: CASSPDGHRGSEAFF.